Following are 29 T cell receptor beta chains from one sample sequenced in a study of blood T cell repertoires in COVID-19. Using immunoSEQ multiplex PCR, the repertoire was profiled, and TCRdb retains in-frame clones only, with some absent. This sample has approximately 46,000 clones, with about 70% found just once. Input material: peripheral blood. These receptors all stem from a man at least 80 years old with acute or convalescent COVID-19.

The chain is built from TRBV11-1 and TRBJ2-1, with TRBD2 matching 8 bases. This CDR3 is built from 16 residues. V trimming: 4 bases; J trimming: 0 bases; junction bases outside the gene matches: 5. Germline assignment: CDR1 SGHAT and CDR2 FQDESV (reference sequence). The CDR3 loop reads CASSSKRGSSYNEQFF. In nucleotides, the CDR3 is TGTGCCAGCAGCTCTAAGCGGGGGAGCTCCTACAATGAGCAGTTCTTC.

The CDR3 reads CAWSLSGKGEQYF. The CDR3 coding sequence is TGTGCCTGGAGTCTCAGCGGGAAGGGCGAGCAGTACTTC. The V and J genes are TRBV30 and TRBJ2-7; 7 nucleotides line up with TRBD2. The CDR3 covers 13 residues. With V trimmed by 2 bases and J by 6 bases, 7 bases remained unmatched. The germline V gene has CDR1 GTSNPN and CDR2 SVGIG (reference sequence).

The V call is TRBV6-5, the J call TRBJ2-7, with a tentative D call TRBD1 (6 bases). Germline V lookup: CDR1 MNHEY, CDR2 SVGAGI. V lost 6 bases and J 3 bases, leaving 18 bases between the germline ends. The CDR3 is 15 residues long. The CDR3 region is CASRRQADFLYEQYF. CDR3 DNA: TGTGCCAGCAGAAGACAGGCCGACTTTCTCTACGAGCAGTACTTC.

V gene TRBV10-3 combines with J gene TRBJ2-5; 7 bases fit TRBD2. The CDR3 has 17 residues. Looked up from germline, CDR1 is ENHRY and CDR2 is SYGVKD. V trimming: 3 bases; J trimming: 5 bases; junction bases outside the gene matches: 15. Here the CDR3 reads CAISDPSGNFASETQYF. CDR3 DNA sequence: TGTGCCATCAGTGACCCTAGCGGTAACTTCGCAAGTGAGACCCAGTACTTC.

This chain links TRBV27 with TRBJ2-5, with D tentatively TRBD1 (5 bases). The V and J ends lost 4 bases and 0 bases respectively, with 15 bases between them. Germline lookup yields CDR1 MNHEY and CDR2 SMNVEV (reference sequence). This CDR3 comprises 16 residues. The CDR3 loop reads CASSSNLRTNQETQYF. Here the CDR3 DNA reads TGTGCCAGCAGTTCAAATCTCAGGACAAACCAAGAGACCCAGTACTTC.

A remark on this clone: Other DNA sequences in this sample translate to the same CDR3. The chain combines TRBV4-1 with TRBJ2-7, with 9 nucleotides matching TRBD1. CDR3 length: 13 amino acids. CDR1 and CDR2 from the germline V gene are MGHRA and YSYEKL. J was trimmed by 7 bases and V by 4 bases; bases with no gene match: 5. The chain's CDR3 is CASSRDRVGEQYF. In nucleotides, the CDR3 is TGCGCCAGCAGCCGGGACAGGGTTGGTGAGCAGTACTTC.

The chain carries TRBV28 and TRBJ2-1; 12 bases line up with TRBD2. CDR3 length: 16 residues. From germline, CDR1 is MDHEN and CDR2 SYDVKM. The trim removed 4 bases at V and 7 bases at J, leaving 8 bases unmatched. The CDR3 here is CASSSLAGGPLNEQFF. The CDR3, as DNA: TGTGCCAGCAGTTCCCTAGCGGGAGGGCCTTTGAATGAGCAGTTCTTC. The full variable domain, completed using reference TRBV28 and TRBJ2-1, is DVKVTQSSRYLVKRTGEKVFLECVQDMDHENMFWYRQDPGLGLRLIYFSYDVKMKEKGDIPEGYSVSREKKERFSLILESASTNQTSMYLCASSSLAGGPLNEQFFGPGTRLTVL.

The table lists this clone with a few counts. This chain links TRBV7-9 with TRBJ2-1; 10 bases align to TRBD1. V shed 5 bases, J shed 5 bases, and the junction held 9 bases outside the gene matches. Looked up from germline, CDR1 is SEHNR and CDR2 is FQNEAQ (reference sequence). The CDR3 spans 16 residues. The CDR3 protein is CASSTKAGTGDNEQFF. The CDR3 region has the DNA TGTGCCAGCAGCACTAAAGCCGGGACAGGGGACAATGAGCAGTTCTTC.

The chain is built from TRBV7-9 and TRBJ2-2; 7 positions match TRBD2. This CDR3 spans 18 amino acids. V trimming: 5 bases; J trimming: 3 bases; junction bases outside the gene matches: 15. The V gene's germline CDR1 is SEHNR and CDR2 FQNEAQ (reference sequence). In nucleotides, the CDR3 is TGTGCCAGCAGCCAAATCCAGGGAGGGCCAACCCACACCGGGGAGCTGTTTTTT. Translated: CASSQIQGGPTHTGELFF.

This chain joins TRBV6-6 and TRBJ2-2; D may be TRBD2 (6 bases). Deletions cut 5 bases from V and 1 base from J, with 11 bases between. CDR1 and CDR2 (germline): MNHNY, SVGAGI (reference sequence). CDR3 size: 15 residues. The CDR3, as DNA: TGTGCCAGCAGTGCCAGACTAGGGAACACCGGGGAGCTGTTTTTT. Encoded protein: CASSARLGNTGELFF.

The chain links TRBV28 to TRBJ1-6; D is ambiguous. CDR3 length: 13 amino acids. V gave up 6 bases and J gave up 7 bases, with 10 bases separating them. Germline CDR1 is MDHEN and CDR2 is SYDVKM. In DNA, the CDR3 is TGTGCCAGCAGGGACTTCGCCAATTCACCCCTCCACTTT. Protein: CASRDFANSPLHF.

The CDR3 is CASSSPTPRWEAFF. The CDR3 nucleotides are TGTGCCAGCAGTTCTCCAACCCCGCGGTGGGAAGCTTTCTTT. The chain employs TRBV28 and TRBJ1-1; no firm D call. The CDR3 extends over 14 amino acids. V lost 4 bases, J lost 8 bases, and 17 bases lay in between. Germline V lookup: CDR1 MDHEN, CDR2 SYDVKM.

The chain joins TRBV5-1 to TRBJ2-7; maybe TRBD2 (5 bases). Trimming took off 0 bases at V and 2 bases at J, with 6 bases between the two ends. Germline CDR1 SGHRS, CDR2 YFSETQ. This CDR3 spans 13 amino acids. The CDR3 protein is CASSLGRPYEQYF. Written as DNA, the CDR3 is TGCGCCAGCAGCTTGGGGAGGCCCTACGAGCAGTACTTC.

The rearrangement links TRBV5-1 to TRBJ2-6; tentatively, D is TRBD2 (5 bases). The V end lost 6 bases, the J end lost 3 bases, and 10 bases lay between the germline ends. The CDR3 loop spans 14 amino acids. The germline CDR1 and CDR2 sequences are SGHRS and YFSETQ. The CDR3 sequence is CASNPGDGANVLTF. As DNA, the CDR3 is TGCGCCAGCAATCCCGGGGATGGGGCCAACGTCCTGACTTTC.

The chain recombines TRBV5-4 with TRBJ2-7; tentative D call: TRBD1 (5 bases). The length of the CDR3 is 14 residues. Germline values: CDR1 SGHNT, CDR2 YYREEE (reference sequence). Trimming removed 4 bases from V and 0 bases from J, with 11 bases in between. As DNA, the CDR3 is TGTGCCAGCAGCGCTATGGGGCGCTCCTACGAGCAGTACTTC. Its translation is CASSAMGRSYEQYF.

V gene TRBV11-2 combines with J gene TRBJ2-1, with D perhaps matching TRBD2 (5 bases). The length of the CDR3 is 17 residues. Germline V CDR1 and CDR2: SGHAT, FQNNGV. The V end lost 4 bases, the J end lost 8 bases, and 24 bases lay between the germline ends. CDR3 sequence (DNA): TGTGCCAGCAGCTACCGAAACGCGGGCTTTGGGAAGGATGAGCAGTTCTTC. Its protein product is CASSYRNAGFGKDEQFF. The whole variable domain, filled in from reference TRBV11-2 and TRBJ2-1, reads EAGVAQSPRYKIIEKRQSVAFWCNPISGHATLYWYQQILGQGPKLLIQFQNNGVVDDSQLPKDRFSAERLKGVDSTLKIQPAKLEDSAVYLCASSYRNAGFGKDEQFFGPGTRLTVL.

This chain joins TRBV5-6 and TRBJ1-3, with D maybe TRBD1 (5 bases). The germline V gene has CDR1 SGHDT and CDR2 YYEEEE. Trimming took 4 bases from V and 2 from J, leaving 19 bases between them. The CDR3 has 17 amino acids. As DNA, the CDR3 is TGTGCCAGCAGCGCATGGGGCCAGGGTGGAACTGGAAACACCATATATTTT. Amino acid sequence: CASSAWGQGGTGNTIYF.

V usage is TRBV19 and J usage is TRBJ2-1, with 9 bases lining up with TRBD2. The CDR3 is 17 amino acids. CDR1 LNHDA and CDR2 SQIVND come from the germline V gene (reference sequence). Trimming at V came to 6 bases and at J to 2 bases, leaving 11 bases not matched to a gene. The CDR3 region has the DNA TGTGCCAGTAGCCACAATCTGGCGGGAGGGCCCTACAATGAGCAGTTCTTC. This encodes CASSHNLAGGPYNEQFF.

This clone was seen more than once but under ten times. CDR3 sequence: CSASGFGLAGGYEQYF. For the CDR3, the DNA is TGCAGTGCTAGTGGTTTCGGACTAGCGGGAGGGTACGAGCAGTACTTC. The chain couples TRBV20-1 to TRBJ2-7, with 15 bases identical to TRBD2. This CDR3 has 16 amino acids. The J segment lost 4 bases and the V segment lost 3 bases, leaving 7 bases of the junction unmatched. The V gene's germline CDR1 is DFQATT and CDR2 SNEGSKA (reference sequence).

The gene calls are TRBV27 and TRBJ1-5; 7 nucleotides match TRBD1. The CDR3 is made up of 14 amino acids. Per the germline V gene, CDR1 is MNHEY and CDR2 is SMNVEV (reference sequence). V trimming: 6 bases; J trimming: 6 bases; junction bases outside the gene matches: 8. This chain's CDR3 is CASSPQGSLQPQHF. In DNA form, the CDR3 reads TGTGCCAGCAGCCCACAGGGGTCTCTTCAGCCCCAGCATTTT.

This chain connects TRBV5-6 to TRBJ2-7; maybe TRBD1 (5 bases). Germline CDR1 and CDR2: SGHDT and YYEEEE. The CDR3 has 14 amino acids. V shed 0 bases and J shed 7 bases, with 14 bases lying between them. DNA for the CDR3: TGTGCCAGCAGCTTGGTCATTTTTGCAGGGGAGCAGTACTTC. Encoded protein: CASSLVIFAGEQYF.

This clone was found a few times. The chain has TRBV5-5 and TRBJ1-1; D is unclear. Germline V gives CDR1 SGHKS, CDR2 YYEKEE (reference sequence). This CDR3 spans 13 amino acids. V shed 0 bases and J shed 4 bases, with 7 bases lying between them. CDR3 amino acids: CASSLVSGTEAFF. CDR3 DNA sequence: TGTGCCAGCAGCTTGGTGAGCGGCACTGAAGCTTTCTTT.

This clone was detected a few times. This rearrangement joins TRBV4-2 to TRBJ2-7; unclear D gene. Germline CDR1 LGHNA, CDR2 YNFKEQ. Trimming cost V 0 bases and J 0 bases, with 6 bases left between them. This CDR3 has 14 amino acids. CDR3 sequence: CASSQDWSSYEQYF. Here the CDR3 DNA reads TGTGCCAGCAGCCAAGACTGGAGCTCCTACGAGCAGTACTTC.

V usage is TRBV7-9 and J usage is TRBJ2-3, with 8 positions matching TRBD2. There are 16 residues in the CDR3. Germline V gene sequence: CDR1 SEHNR, CDR2 FQNEAQ (reference sequence). The trim removed 1 base at V and 1 base at J, leaving 4 bases unmatched. CDR3 coding DNA: TGTGCCAGCAGCTTAGATCGAGCGGGAGGCACAGATACGCAGTATTTT. Protein sequence: CASSLDRAGGTDTQYF.

The chain joins TRBV28 to TRBJ1-5, with D possibly matching TRBD1 (6 bases). Germline-derived CDR1 and CDR2 are MDHEN and SYDVKM. V dropped 5 bases and J dropped 6 bases, with 14 bases sitting between them. The CDR3 covers 14 residues. CDR3 loop: CASSIDRKFQPQHF. In DNA, the CDR3 is TGTGCCAGCAGTATTGACAGGAAATTTCAGCCCCAGCATTTT.

The chain carries TRBV6-2 or TRBV6-3 and TRBJ1-5; 7 nucleotides match TRBD1. Losses at the gene ends were 2 bases for V and 2 bases for J; bases not matched to a gene: 9. CDR1 and CDR2 from the germline V gene are MNHEY and SVGEGT. CDR3 length: 17 residues. The CDR3 sequence is CASSYPRRQGGNQPQHF. The CDR3 coding sequence is TGTGCCAGCAGTTACCCACGCCGACAGGGCGGCAATCAGCCCCAGCATTTT.

The chain carries TRBV6-4 and TRBJ2-3, with TRBD2 identical over 14 bases. CDR1 and CDR2 (germline): MRHNA, SNTAGT. V lost 5 bases, J lost 4 bases, and 8 bases stayed unmatched. The CDR3 extends over 17 amino acids. The CDR3: CASSPYRLAGGSDTQYF. CDR3 in DNA: TGTGCCAGCAGTCCTTACCGACTAGCGGGAGGGTCAGATACGCAGTATTTT.

This chain uses TRBV6-2 or TRBV6-3 with TRBJ2-2, with 8 bases identical to TRBD1. Germline V gives CDR1 MNHEY, CDR2 SVGEGT. V was pared by 2 bases and J by 4 bases, with 6 bases of the junction left unmatched. The CDR3 length is 16 residues. The CDR3 loop is CASSYGRGQITGELFF. The CDR3 nucleotides read TGTGCCAGCAGTTACGGCAGGGGGCAAATCACCGGGGAGCTGTTTTTT.

This clone came up a few times. This chain connects TRBV19 to TRBJ1-2, with D uncertain. Trimming pared 11 bases from V and 8 bases from J, leaving 9 bases between. This CDR3 spans 9 amino acids. Germline V CDR1 and CDR2: LNHDA, SQIVND (reference sequence). CDR3: CARPLGYTF. The CDR3 DNA follows: TGTGCCCGTCCCCTGGGCTACACCTTC.